A single sample is the source of the 24 T cell receptor beta chains below, sequenced in a study of siplizumab effects on memory and regulatory T cells. Using immunoSEQ multiplex PCR, the repertoire was profiled, and TCRdb retains in-frame clones only, with some absent. The profile covers 8,500 to 10,000 clones, with about 40% appearing a single time and approximately 9% taken by the ten largest. Cells that made up the mixed lymphocyte reaction were cocultured at 37°C for around 6 days. The antigens of these receptors remain unknown. The sequencing input was CFSE-low (dividing) CD4+ T cells sorted from an allogeneic mixed lymphocyte reaction. Every receptor here comes from a human donor in good health; the cells came from an allogeneic mixed lymphocyte reaction.

This clone is categorized as medium-sized. The chain carries TRBV2 and TRBJ2-7, with TRBD2 identical over 14 bases. Germline CDR1 reads SNHLY; CDR2 reads FYNNEI. The CDR3 extends over 17 amino acids. V shed 6 bases and J 2 bases; nucleotides not matched to a gene: 9. CDR3 loop: CASRDPGLAGGTYEQYF. DNA of the CDR3: TGTGCCAGCAGGGACCCCGGACTAGCGGGAGGTACCTACGAGCAGTACTTC.

J is TRBJ1-2 and V is TRBV28; the D gene is possibly TRBD1 (5 bases). Germline V gene lookup returns CDR1 MDHEN and CDR2 SYDVKM. V lost 3 bases and J 6 bases, leaving 11 bases between the germline ends. The CDR3 has 13 residues. The CDR3 coding sequence is TGTGCCAGCAGTTTCCGGGGACCGGATGGCTACACCTTC. Translated: CASSFRGPDGYTF.

This clone was seen only a few times. This chain connects TRBV6-5 to TRBJ2-1; 12 bases agree with TRBD2. The CDR3 has 16 amino acids. Germline values: CDR1 MNHEY, CDR2 SVGAGI. The ends lost 2 bases at V and 5 bases at J; junction bases unmatched: 4. The CDR3 sequence is CASSYTWTSGNNEQFF. DNA of the CDR3: TGTGCCAGCAGTTACACCTGGACTAGCGGGAACAATGAGCAGTTCTTC.

There are a few counts of this clone. This chain joins TRBV18 and TRBJ1-5, with a tentative D call TRBD1 (6 bases). The length of the CDR3 is 15 residues. Germline V lookup: CDR1 KGHSH, CDR2 LQKENI. Trimming removed 3 bases from V and 1 base from J, with 10 bases in between. The CDR3, as DNA: TGTGCCAGCTCACCGATAGGGGGGAGCAATCAGCCCCAGCATTTT. Its translation: CASSPIGGSNQPQHF. The full variable domain, its missing parts supplied by reference TRBV18 and TRBJ1-5, is NAGVMQNPRHLVRRRGQEARLRCSPMKGHSHVYWYRQLPEEGLKFMVYLQKENIIDESGMPKERFSAEFPKEGPSILRIQQVVRGDSAAYFCASSPIGGSNQPQHFGDGTRLSIL.

This clone was found a few times. The V gene is TRBV10-2, the J gene TRBJ2-1; D is unclear. The length of the CDR3 is 15 residues. Per the germline V gene, CDR1 is WSHSY and CDR2 is SAAADI. V lost 4 bases and J lost 9, with 19 bases in between. The CDR3 protein is CASSALLWGTVEQFF. As DNA, the CDR3 is TGCGCCAGCAGTGCCCTCTTGTGGGGTACGGTTGAGCAGTTCTTC.

The chain combines TRBV5-6 with TRBJ1-3; 7 bases map to TRBD1. In germline, CDR1 is SGHDT, CDR2 YYEEEE. The CDR3 spans 14 residues. V dropped 4 bases and J dropped 7; count of bases not matched to a gene: 8. CDR3 region: CASSPTGRRNTIYF. The CDR3 DNA sequence: TGTGCCAGCAGCCCGACAGGGAGAAGGAACACCATATATTTT.

This chain connects TRBV2 to TRBJ2-1; 7 bases align to TRBD1. CDR1 SNHLY and CDR2 FYNNEI come from the germline V gene. The CDR3 extends over 11 amino acids. J lost 12 bases, V lost 6 bases, and 5 bases had no gene match. Written as DNA, the CDR3 is TGTGCCAGCAGACAGGGACAGACGCAGTTCTTC. Encoded protein: CASRQGQTQFF.

This clone was counted only a few times. V is TRBV27 and J is TRBJ1-4, with 7 positions matching TRBD1. Looked up from germline, CDR1 is MNHEY and CDR2 is SMNVEV (reference sequence). This CDR3 contains 18 residues. Trimming at V came to 5 bases and at J to 0 bases, leaving 12 bases not matched to a gene. The CDR3 spells CASSLGQPLITTNEKLFF. The CDR3 DNA reads TGTGCCAGCAGTCTGGGACAGCCTCTGATAACAACTAATGAAAAACTGTTTTTT.

This clone is classed as medium-sized (0.01 to 0.1%). A read error may produce the germline difference seen at one junction end. The V call is TRBV7-7, the J call TRBJ2-1, with 13 positions matching TRBD2. The CDR3 loop spans 15 amino acids. Per germline, CDR1 SSHAT and CDR2 FNYEAQ (reference sequence). The CDR3 DNA reads as TGTGCTAGCAGCTCGGGACTAGCGGGGAACAATGAGCAGTTCTTC. Translated: CASSSGLAGNNEQFF.

V gene TRBV11-1 combines with J gene TRBJ2-3, with 10 nucleotides matching TRBD2. The CDR3 spans 16 residues. Germline V gene data show CDR1 as SGHAT and CDR2 as FQDESV (reference sequence). V was pared by 4 bases and J by 2 bases, with 6 bases of the junction left unmatched. The CDR3 DNA reads as TGTGCCAGCAGCTGGACAGCGGGAGGGTACACAGATACGCAGTATTTT. Encoded protein: CASSWTAGGYTDTQYF.

Concerning this clone itself: This may come from a read error, since a much larger clone is one base off. V usage is TRBV2 and J usage is TRBJ2-1; D is possibly TRBD2 (7 bases). Germline-derived CDR1 and CDR2 are SNHLY and FYNNEI. The CDR3 loop spans 14 amino acids. The CDR3 region is CANSLRGARNEQFF. The DNA for the CDR3 is TGTGCCAACAGTTTACGGGGGGCGCGCAATGAGCAGTTCTTC.

In the case of this clone: It may be a read error: a sequence one base away is much more abundant. This same CDR3 is encoded by further DNA sequences in the sample. J is TRBJ2-7 and V is TRBV6-6; 8 nucleotides line up with TRBD2. J gave up 4 bases and V 6 bases, and 11 bases lay outside the gene matches. The CDR3 totals 15 residues. CDR1 and CDR2 from the germline V gene are MNHNY and SVGAGI (reference sequence). In DNA, the CDR3 is TGTGCCAGCAGACCTCAGGGAGCGGGAGCTTACGAGCAGTACTTC. This translates into CASRPQGAGAYEQYF.

The chain carries TRBV18 and TRBJ1-2; D is undetermined. Germline lookup yields CDR1 KGHSH and CDR2 LQKENI. The CDR3 is 14 amino acids. V dropped 0 bases and J dropped 5 bases, with 10 bases sitting between them. CDR3 region: CASSPPSITYGYTF. CDR3 DNA: TGTGCCAGCTCACCACCTTCTATAACGTATGGCTACACCTTC.

The rearrangement uses TRBV27 and TRBJ1-2; 9 bases match TRBD1. V was pared by 6 bases and J by 4 bases, with 3 bases of the junction left unmatched. The V gene's germline CDR1 is MNHEY and CDR2 SMNVEV (reference sequence). The CDR3 is 13 amino acids. The CDR3 sequence is CASRPTGGYGYTF. In DNA form, the CDR3 reads TGTGCCAGCAGACCGACAGGGGGCTATGGCTACACCTTC.

This clone was observed once. The DNA of the CDR3 is TGTGCCTGGAGTGCCGGACAGGGGCGCCAGAACATTCAGTACTTC. Protein sequence: CAWSAGQGRQNIQYF. The chain uses TRBV30 and TRBJ2-4; TRBD1 matches at 9 bases. Trimming took 1 base from V and 7 from J; bases not matched to a gene: 8. Germline CDR1 and CDR2: GTSNPN and SVGIG (reference sequence). The CDR3 loop spans 15 amino acids.

The rearrangement uses TRBV27 and TRBJ2-1, with TRBD1 matching over 9 bases. CDR3 length equals 22 residues. Germline V gene data show CDR1 as MNHEY and CDR2 as SMNVEV (reference sequence). V lost 1 base to trimming and J lost 9 bases; unmatched junction nucleotides: 28. The CDR3 DNA reads as TGTGCCAGCAGTTTATACCCCCCCGGTGGGACACATGGGACAGGGTTATCGGGTGAGCAGTTCTTC. Amino acid sequence: CASSLYPPGGTHGTGLSGEQFF.

The chain links TRBV5-1 to TRBJ2-3; TRBD2 aligns across 9 bases. This CDR3 has 15 amino acids. The V segment lost 5 bases and the J segment 3 bases; nucleotides outside the gene matches: 7. CDR1 and CDR2 from the germline V gene are SGHRS and YFSETQ. CDR3 DNA: TGCGCCAGCAGGGTGGATAGCGGGAGAACAGATACGCAGTATTTT. Translating gives CASRVDSGRTDTQYF.

The chain employs TRBV11-3 and TRBJ2-2; D is undetermined. Looked up from germline, CDR1 is SGHNT and CDR2 is YENEEA. Trimming took 7 bases from V and 2 from J, leaving 8 bases between them. This CDR3 has 13 amino acids. CDR3 protein: CASTQKNTGELFF. The CDR3, as DNA: TGTGCCAGCACACAGAAAAACACCGGGGAGCTGTTTTTT.

This clone was detected only a few times. This chain connects TRBV28 to TRBJ2-3; TRBD2 is a possible D gene (6 bases). The V gene's germline CDR1 is MDHEN and CDR2 SYDVKM. Trimming took off 6 bases at V and 0 bases at J, with 10 bases between the two ends. CDR3 length equals 14 residues. CDR3: CASRREWSTDTQYF. The DNA for the CDR3 is TGTGCCAGCAGACGGGAGTGGAGCACAGATACGCAGTATTTT.

This clone is medium-sized. The CDR3 DNA is TGTGCCAGCAGCTTATTACTAGCGATCTCCTACAATGAGCAGTTCTTC. The encoded protein is CASSLLLAISYNEQFF. The J gene is TRBJ2-1, the V gene TRBV11-1; 7 positions match TRBD2. Germline lookup yields CDR1 SGHAT and CDR2 FQDESV (reference sequence). CDR3 length equals 16 residues. The J segment lost 0 bases and the V segment lost 2 bases, leaving 4 bases of the junction unmatched.

The rearrangement uses TRBV6-5 and TRBJ1-3; 9 bases agree with TRBD1. The V segment lost 5 bases and the J segment 4 bases; nucleotides outside the gene matches: 6. From germline, CDR1 is MNHEY and CDR2 SVGAGI. The length of the CDR3 is 15 residues. For the CDR3, the DNA is TGTGCCAGCAGTGGAAACAGGGGGCAAGGAAACACCATATATTTT. Amino acid sequence: CASSGNRGQGNTIYF.

The rearrangement joins TRBV28 to TRBJ1-5, with D possibly TRBD1 on 5 matching bases. V gave up 2 bases and J gave up 1 base, with 12 bases separating them. CDR1 is MDHEN and CDR2 is SYDVKM in the germline V gene. The CDR3 has 16 amino acids. CDR3 coding DNA: TGTGCCAGCAGTTTAGGGGGTGCGGGAAGCAATCAGCCCCAGCATTTT. Its translation: CASSLGGAGSNQPQHF.

J is TRBJ1-1 and V is TRBV10-3, with 8 bases lining up with TRBD1. CDR3 length: 14 amino acids. The V gene's germline CDR1 is ENHRY and CDR2 SYGVKD. J gave up 5 bases and V 7 bases, and 9 bases lay outside the gene matches. The CDR3 nucleotides read TGTGCCATCACTACCCAGGGGGCGGGGACTGAAGCTTTCTTT. Translation: CAITTQGAGTEAFF.

This clone is labeled as medium-sized. For the CDR3, the DNA is TGCGCCAGCAGCCAAGTTTACAGGGGAAAGAATAGCAATCAGCCCCAGCATTTT. It translates to CASSQVYRGKNSNQPQHF. V and J are TRBV4-3 and TRBJ1-5; 7 nucleotides match TRBD1. This CDR3 is built from 18 residues. V lost 1 base, J lost 0 bases, and 9 bases stayed unmatched. Germline values: CDR1 LGHNA, CDR2 YSLEER.